Below are 27 T cell receptor beta chains sequenced from a single sample in a study of response to subunit inactivated influenza vaccine. TCRdb ran MiXCR on the RT-PCR reads and lists one entry per CDR3 protein. The sample has approximately 200,000 distinct CDR3 sequences, roughly 14% seen once. Sequenced material: CD8+ T cells sorted from PBMCs, taken less than 6 days after vaccination. These receptors were collected from a man aged 50-59 years who received an inactivated influenza vaccine.

This clonotype appeared a few times. The rearrangement uses TRBV7-2 and TRBJ2-1, with 10 bases aligning to TRBD2. The germline V gene encodes CDR1 SGHTA and CDR2 FQGNSA. The CDR3 sequence is 16 residues long. Trimming cost V 6 bases and J 10 bases; bases outside gene matches: 15. The CDR3 DNA reads as TGTGCCAGCAGTTCCTATAGCGGGGGGTCGTCGGGGGAGCAGTTCTTC. Protein sequence: CASSSYSGGSSGEQFF.

J is TRBJ2-7 and V is TRBV3-1; TRBD1 is a possible D gene (6 bases). CDR1 and CDR2 (germline): LGHDT, YNNKEL (reference sequence). V was clipped by 0 bases and J by 6 bases, with 12 bases between them. This CDR3 has 14 residues. The CDR3 nucleotides read TGTGCCAGCAGCCAAGATTTTACAGGGACCGAGCAGTACTTC. Translated: CASSQDFTGTEQYF.

This clonotype was seen a handful of times. The J gene is TRBJ2-7, the V gene TRBV6-6, with D unresolved. V lost 6 bases, J lost 3 bases, and 9 bases lay in between. This CDR3 has 12 amino acids. CDR1 and CDR2 from the germline V gene are MNHNY and SVGAGI (reference sequence). CDR3 bases: TGTGCCAGCAGACGGACCGGCTACGAGCAGTACTTC. As protein: CASRRTGYEQYF.

This chain joins TRBV28 and TRBJ2-4, with TRBD2 matching 13 bases. Germline CDR1 is MDHEN and CDR2 is SYDVKM. The CDR3 has 16 amino acids. V lost 1 base and J lost 5; bases outside the gene matches: 2. CDR3 DNA sequence: TGTGCCAGCAGTTTATTACTAGCGGGAGGGGAAAACATTCAGTACTTC. This gives the protein CASSLLLAGGENIQYF.

In this sample, this clonotype turned up a few times. The chain uses TRBV9 and TRBJ2-2, with TRBD2 identical over 12 bases. The CDR3 runs 14 residues. Germline V gene data show CDR1 as SGDLS and CDR2 as YYNGEE. V lost 4 bases to trimming and J lost 6 bases; unmatched junction nucleotides: 1. CDR3 nucleotides: TGTGCCAGCAGCAGGACTAGCGGGGCCGGGGAGCTGTTTTTT. Translating it yields CASSRTSGAGELFF.

J is TRBJ2-3 and V is TRBV7-8, with 10 bases matching TRBD1. The CDR3 spans 14 residues. CDR1 and CDR2 (germline): SGHVS, FQNEAQ. V was pared by 5 bases and J by 3 bases, with 2 bases of the junction left unmatched. This CDR3 reads CASSRDRGTDTQYF. The DNA of the CDR3 is TGTGCCAGCAGCCGGGACAGGGGTACAGATACGCAGTATTTT.

In this sample, this clonotype turned up a few times. The chain is built from TRBV12-3 or TRBV12-4 and TRBJ2-2; 7 bases match TRBD1. J gave up 6 bases and V 6 bases, and 7 bases lay outside the gene matches. This CDR3 region has 14 residues. This CDR3 is CASSTTGSAGELFF. CDR3 bases: TGTGCCAGCAGCACGACAGGGTCGGCCGGGGAGCTGTTTTTT.

In this sample, this clonotype turned up many times. The V gene is TRBV4-2, the J gene TRBJ2-1; the D gene is possibly TRBD1 (5 bases). Trimming left V 1 base short and J 4 bases short, with 14 bases between. The V gene's germline CDR1 is LGHNA and CDR2 YNFKEQ. The CDR3 spans 16 residues. The CDR3 loop reads CASSQASQGYYNEQFF. CDR3 nucleotide sequence: TGTGCCAGCAGCCAAGCCTCGCAGGGATATTACAATGAGCAGTTCTTC.

V is TRBV6-6 and J is TRBJ1-4; D uncertain. Germline V CDR1 and CDR2: MNHNY, SVGAGI (reference sequence). V lost 1 base, J lost 17 bases, and 14 bases lay in between. The CDR3 loop spans 12 amino acids. The CDR3 DNA reads as TGTGCCAGCAGTTACTTACCGGGCGTAGGTTTTTTT. As protein: CASSYLPGVGFF.

This clonotype was seen many times. This sequence joins TRBV12-3 or TRBV12-4 and TRBJ2-7, with unresolved D. The ends were cut back, 1 base at V and 7 bases at J, with 5 bases in the middle. This CDR3 has 11 residues. CDR3 DNA sequence: TGTGCCAGCAGTTTAGTGGGTGAGCAGTACTTC. Translation gives CASSLVGEQYF.

Only a few counts were recorded for this clonotype. The V gene is TRBV10-3, the J gene TRBJ2-7, with 8 positions matching TRBD1. CDR1 is ENHRY, CDR2 SYGVKD, per germline. This CDR3 is 14 amino acids long. Germline trimming cut 4 bases from V and 3 bases from J; bases unmatched to any gene: 5. The CDR3 DNA reads TGTGCCATCAGTGTGACAGGGGCGGTCTACGAGCAGTACTTC. Protein sequence: CAISVTGAVYEQYF.

Remarks on this clonotype: One junction end disagrees with the germline gene, perhaps due to a read error. The genes are TRBV3-1 and TRBJ1-2; D uncertain. Germline V gives CDR1 LGHDT, CDR2 YNNKEL (reference sequence). This CDR3 region has 11 residues. The CDR3 sequence: CASSHGYGYIF. The CDR3 DNA follows: TGTGCCAGCAGCCATGGCTATGGCTACATCTTC.

J is TRBJ2-3 and V is TRBV29-1, with 9 nucleotides matching TRBD1. The V gene end was trimmed by 7 bases and the J gene end by 4 bases; junction bases not matched to a gene: 9. Germline-derived CDR1 and CDR2 are SQVTM and ANQGSEA. The CDR3 spans 14 residues. The CDR3 region has the DNA TGCAGCGCCCGGGGACAGGGTGACGCAGATACGCAGTATTTT. This codes for CSARGQGDADTQYF.

This clonotype was found a few times. The chain employs TRBV27 and TRBJ2-2; D ambiguous. Germline CDR1 and CDR2: MNHEY and SMNVEV (reference sequence). V was cut by 0 bases and J by 7 bases, with 15 bases left in between. The CDR3 spans 16 residues. CDR3 protein: CASSLSFIRVGGELFF. DNA for the CDR3: TGTGCCAGCAGTTTATCTTTTATCCGGGTAGGCGGGGAGCTGTTTTTT.

This clonotype was detected many times. The V call is TRBV4-2, the J call TRBJ2-3; D is possibly TRBD2 (6 bases). Per germline, CDR1 LGHNA and CDR2 YNFKEQ. V was pared by 1 base and J by 4 bases, with 18 bases between. The CDR3 loop spans 17 amino acids. CDR3 protein: CASSQARAGFAPDTQYF. CDR3 coding DNA: TGTGCCAGCAGCCAAGCGAGGGCGGGGTTTGCGCCAGATACGCAGTATTTT.

This clonotype occurred many times. This chain uses TRBV9 with TRBJ1-1; no definite D call. The CDR3 is made up of 13 amino acids. V lost 3 bases and J lost 3, with 9 bases in between. The germline gives CDR1 SGDLS, CDR2 YYNGEE. This CDR3 is CASSGKWDTEAFF. DNA for the CDR3: TGTGCCAGCAGCGGCAAATGGGACACTGAAGCTTTCTTT. Supplemented by reference TRBV9 and TRBJ1-1, the full variable domain reads DSGVTQTPKHLITATGQRVTLRCSPRSGDLSVYWYQQSLDQGLQFLIQYYNGEERAKGNILERFSAQQFPDLHSELNLSSLELGDSALYFCASSGKWDTEAFFGQGTRLTVV.

The chain has TRBV15 and TRBJ2-5, with D maybe TRBD2 (5 bases). Looked up from germline, CDR1 is LNHNV and CDR2 is YYDKDF (reference sequence). Trimming took off 3 bases at V and 5 bases at J, with 13 bases between the two ends. The CDR3 sequence is 14 residues long. The CDR3 nucleotides read TGTGCCACCAGCAGGGAAGGAGGCAAGGAGACCCAGTACTTC. This gives the protein CATSREGGKETQYF.

CDR3: CASSPPRGHYGYTF. The DNA for the CDR3 is TGTGCCAGCTCACCGCCCAGGGGGCACTATGGCTACACCTTC. V usage is TRBV18 and J usage is TRBJ1-2, with 8 bases that match TRBD1. The CDR3 is 14 amino acids. V was clipped by 3 bases and J by 3 bases; unmatched bases: 3. CDR1 is KGHSH and CDR2 is LQKENI in the germline V gene. Full variable domain (rest looked up from reference TRBV18 and TRBJ1-2): NAGVMQNPRHLVRRRGQEARLRCSPMKGHSHVYWYRQLPEEGLKFMVYLQKENIIDESGMPKERFSAEFPKEGPSILRIQQVVRGDSAAYFCASSPPRGHYGYTFGSGTRLTVV.

This clonotype was detected a few times. The chain couples TRBV6-1 to TRBJ2-7, with TRBD2 matching 8 bases. The CDR3 is made up of 19 amino acids. Trimming at V came to 5 bases and at J to 2 bases, leaving 20 bases not matched to a gene. The germline V gene has CDR1 MNHNS and CDR2 SASEGT. In DNA, the CDR3 is TGTGCCAGCAGTCCACGCATTCTTACAGCGGGAGTCAGTACCTACGAGCAGTACTTC. It yields the protein CASSPRILTAGVSTYEQYF.

The chain uses TRBV7-9 and TRBJ1-2; the D is unclear. Germline CDR1 is SEHNR and CDR2 is FQNEAQ (reference sequence). The CDR3 loop spans 16 amino acids. With 5 bases removed from V and 7 bases from J, the gap between germline ends came to 23 bases. CDR3 amino acids: CASSPSRAPPLLGYTF. CDR3 in DNA: TGTGCCAGCAGCCCCTCCCGGGCCCCTCCATTGCTTGGCTACACCTTC.

This clonotype came up a few times. The chain joins TRBV7-6 to TRBJ2-7, with TRBD1 matching 7 bases. Germline V CDR1 and CDR2: SGHVS, FNYEAQ. The CDR3 has 15 amino acids. V lost 2 bases and J lost 0; bases outside the gene matches: 4. In nucleotides, the CDR3 is TGTGCCAGCAGCTTAATACAGGGGAGCTCCTACGAGCAGTACTTC. Encoded protein: CASSLIQGSSYEQYF.

This clonotype has more than one count but fewer than ten. The chain uses TRBV9 and TRBJ2-1; D is uncertain. Trimming cost V 2 bases and J 5 bases, with 2 bases left between them. The CDR3 has 11 residues. Germline-derived CDR1 and CDR2 are SGDLS and YYNGEE. CDR3 nucleotide sequence: TGTGCCAGCAGCGTTCACAATGAGCAGTTCTTC. Protein: CASSVHNEQFF. Supplemented by reference TRBV9 and TRBJ2-1, the full variable domain reads DSGVTQTPKHLITATGQRVTLRCSPRSGDLSVYWYQQSLDQGLQFLIQYYNGEERAKGNILERFSAQQFPDLHSELNLSSLELGDSALYFCASSVHNEQFFGPGTRLTVL.

The sample holds a few counts of this clonotype. The J gene is TRBJ2-5, the V gene TRBV6-2 or TRBV6-3; D uncertain. This CDR3 region has 11 residues. CDR1 is MNHEY and CDR2 is SVGEGT in the germline V gene. Trimming removed 1 base from V and 7 bases from J, with 4 bases in between. The CDR3 region has the DNA TGTGCCAGCAGTTACTGGGGGACCCAGTACTTC. Amino acid sequence: CASSYWGTQYF.

This clonotype was counted only a few times. This chain connects TRBV4-2 to TRBJ2-1, with a possible D match to TRBD2 (6 bases). This CDR3 contains 16 residues. V shed 0 bases and J shed 8 bases, with 17 bases lying between them. Germline V lookup: CDR1 LGHNA, CDR2 YNFKEQ. CDR3 loop: CASSQEPGLTSYEQFF. The CDR3 DNA follows: TGTGCCAGCAGCCAAGAACCGGGACTCACCTCCTATGAGCAGTTCTTC.

The chain couples TRBV30 to TRBJ2-2; tentative D call: TRBD1 (6 bases). The CDR3 has 13 amino acids. Germline CDR1 GTSNPN, CDR2 SVGIG (reference sequence). Deletions cut 2 bases from V and 3 bases from J, with 7 bases between. Here the CDR3 reads CAWSTGYTGELFF. In nucleotides, the CDR3 is TGTGCCTGGAGTACAGGGTACACCGGGGAGCTGTTTTTT.

The chain recombines TRBV19 with TRBJ2-7; no firm D call. Germline loops: CDR1 LNHDA, CDR2 SQIVND (reference sequence). V was pared by 5 bases and J by 4 bases, with 9 bases between. This CDR3 is built from 12 residues. The CDR3 DNA reads as TGTGCCAGTAGTGCCTCAGAATACGAGCAGTACTTC. Protein product: CASSASEYEQYF.

The rearrangement uses TRBV7-8 and TRBJ2-3; 9 nucleotides agree with TRBD2. Trimming took 2 bases from V and 2 from J; bases not matched to a gene: 8. CDR1 and CDR2 from the germline V gene are SGHVS and FQNEAQ. The CDR3 sequence is 17 residues long. The CDR3 region is CASSLWREGQNTDTQYF. The DNA of the CDR3 is TGTGCCAGCAGCTTATGGCGGGAGGGCCAGAACACAGATACGCAGTATTTT.